Presented here are 17 T cell receptor beta chains from one specimen sequenced in a study of blood T cell repertoires in COVID-19. Generated by immunoSEQ multiplex PCR, the TCRdb table keeps only in-frame clones and is missing some. The table has under 200,000 clones, roughly 84% seen once. Sequenced input: peripheral blood. The source is a man between 60 and 70 years old who had recovered from COVID-19.

The chain carries TRBV5-1 and TRBJ2-5; 7 nucleotides line up with TRBD1. The J segment lost 2 bases and the V segment lost 4 bases, leaving 2 bases of the junction unmatched. Germline CDR1 and CDR2: SGHRS and YFSETQ. This CDR3 contains 13 residues. The CDR3 DNA reads TGCGCCAGCAGCAGGGGACAGCAAGAGACCCAGTACTTC. Residues: CASSRGQQETQYF.

This chain uses TRBV28 with TRBJ2-7; weak D call: TRBD1 (6 bases). V was pared by 11 bases and J by 2 bases, with 13 bases between. The CDR3 loop spans 12 amino acids. From germline, CDR1 is MDHEN and CDR2 SYDVKM. The DNA of the CDR3 is TGTGCCGGCTCGGACAGAACCTACGAGCAGTACTTC. It codes for CAGSDRTYEQYF. Together with reference TRBV28 and TRBJ2-7, the CDR3 gives the full variable domain: DVKVTQSSRYLVKRTGEKVFLECVQDMDHENMFWYRQDPGLGLRLIYFSYDVKMKEKGDIPEGYSVSREKKERFSLILESASTNQTSMYLCAGSDRTYEQYFGPGTRLTVT.

The chain recombines TRBV7-2 with TRBJ2-3; 8 nucleotides agree with TRBD1. This CDR3 region has 12 residues. V dropped 5 bases and J dropped 14; count of bases not matched to a gene: 9. Germline CDR1 is SGHTA and CDR2 is FQGNSA. CDR3 DNA: TGTGCCAGCAGCCCCGGACAGGGAACGGCGTATTTT. As protein: CASSPGQGTAYF. Together with reference TRBV7-2 and TRBJ2-3, the CDR3 gives the full variable domain: GAGVSQSPSNKVTEKGKDVELRCDPISGHTALYWYRQSLGQGLEFLIYFQGNSAPDKSGLPSDRFSAERTGGSVSTLTIQRTQQEDSAVYLCASSPGQGTAYFGPGTRLTVL.

This chain links TRBV10-3 with TRBJ2-5; a possible D gene is TRBD2 (6 bases). Deletions cut 6 bases from V and 4 bases from J, with 12 bases between. Looked up from germline, CDR1 is ENHRY and CDR2 is SYGVKD. The CDR3 length is 13 residues. CDR3 protein: CAIRGEVRETQYF. The CDR3 bases are TGTGCCATCAGGGGGGAGGTGAGAGAGACCCAGTACTTC.

Concerning this clone: This CDR3 is also generated by other DNA sequences in the sample. The V gene is TRBV7-3, the J gene TRBJ1-1, with TRBD1 matching 8 bases. This CDR3 has 13 residues. V gave up 3 bases and J gave up 5 bases; unmatched junction bases: 2. Germline-derived CDR1 and CDR2 are SGHTA and FQGTGA. Written as DNA, the CDR3 is TGTGCCAGCAGCTTGGACAGGGAGACTGAAGCTTTCTTT. Its translation: CASSLDRETEAFF.

The V and J genes are TRBV7-9 and TRBJ2-3; D remains unclear. V dropped 2 bases and J dropped 0 bases, with 9 bases sitting between them. There are 15 residues in the CDR3. CDR1 and CDR2 (germline): SEHNR, FQNEAQ (reference sequence). The CDR3, as DNA: TGTGCCAGCAGCTTACGGCAGGCTAGCACAGATACGCAGTATTTT. This codes for CASSLRQASTDTQYF.

The V call is TRBV12-3 or TRBV12-4, the J call TRBJ2-2, with a weak D call TRBD1 (5 bases). Trimming took off 3 bases at V and 6 bases at J, with 8 bases between the two ends. The CDR3 contains 13 residues. CDR3 sequence: CASSFSGSGELFF. In DNA form, the CDR3 reads TGTGCCAGCAGTTTTTCAGGGTCCGGGGAGCTGTTTTTT.

This chain joins TRBV19 and TRBJ2-7, with 8 bases matching TRBD1. With V trimmed by 5 bases and J by 2 bases, 2 bases remained unmatched. The CDR3 runs to 13 residues. Germline V gene data show CDR1 as LNHDA and CDR2 as SQIVND (reference sequence). The CDR3 sequence: CASSEQGAYEQYF. CDR3 nucleotide sequence: TGTGCCAGTAGTGAACAGGGGGCCTACGAGCAGTACTTC.

The chain uses TRBV3-1 (or the pseudogene TRBV3-2) and TRBJ1-3; D remains unclear. The germline V and J ends were trimmed by 4 bases and 0 bases, with 4 bases remaining between them. The CDR3 has 13 amino acids. Per germline, CDR1 LGHDT and CDR2 YNNKEL (reference sequence). The CDR3 nucleotides are TGTGCCAGCAGCCCCAGCTCTGGAAACACCATATATTTT. Encoded protein: CASSPSSGNTIYF.

This chain links TRBV5-4 with TRBJ1-1; 8 bases agree with TRBD1. CDR3 length equals 16 residues. With 4 bases clipped from V and 2 bases from J, the junction kept 10 bases outside the gene matches. Germline V CDR1 and CDR2: SGHNT, YYREEE (reference sequence). CDR3 sequence reads: CASSTGTGPANTEAFF. In DNA form, the CDR3 reads TGTGCCAGCAGCACGGGGACAGGCCCCGCTAACACTGAAGCTTTCTTT.

The chain has TRBV3-1 (or the pseudogene TRBV3-2) and TRBJ2-3, with D perhaps TRBD1 (6 bases). Trimming shortened V by 6 bases and J by 2 bases, and 12 bases separated the two germline ends. CDR1 and CDR2 (germline): LGHDT, YNNKEL (reference sequence). The CDR3 sequence is 14 residues long. For the CDR3, the DNA is TGTGCCAGCAGGAAGGACAGCCACACAGATACGCAGTATTTT. This encodes CASRKDSHTDTQYF.

V is TRBV7-3 and J is TRBJ2-5; 9 nucleotides align to TRBD2. Germline values: CDR1 SGHTA, CDR2 FQGTGA. CDR3 length: 14 amino acids. The V and J ends lost 5 bases and 4 bases, in that order; junction bases with no gene match: 5. CDR3 nucleotides: TGTGCCAGCAGCCCCTATAGCGGGGGAGAGACCCAGTACTTC. It specifies CASSPYSGGETQYF.

The rearrangement links TRBV29-1 to TRBJ1-2, with 9 bases identical to TRBD1. Trimming cost V 4 bases and J 6 bases; bases outside gene matches: 12. The germline V gene has CDR1 SQVTM and CDR2 ANQGSEA. This CDR3 is 15 amino acids long. The CDR3 nucleotides read TGCAGCGTTGCAGCTATTGGGACAGGGCGTAATGGCTACACCTTC. Encoded protein: CSVAAIGTGRNGYTF.

The CDR3 protein is CASSPGGASSYEQYF. The CDR3 region has the DNA TGTGCCAGCAGCCCAGGGGGCGCAAGCTCCTACGAGCAGTACTTC. The V and J genes are TRBV7-8 and TRBJ2-7; 8 bases match TRBD1. CDR3 length: 15 amino acids. V was pared by 5 bases and J by 0 bases, with 6 bases of the junction left unmatched. Germline lookup yields CDR1 SGHVS and CDR2 FQNEAQ.

J is TRBJ2-7 and V is TRBV6-5; TRBD1 matches 7 bases. Germline assignment: CDR1 MNHEY and CDR2 SVGAGI. The CDR3 runs 14 residues. Losses at the gene ends were 6 bases for V and 2 bases for J; bases not matched to a gene: 7. The CDR3 here is CASRDRDRAYEQYF. DNA for the CDR3: TGTGCCAGCAGGGACCGGGACAGAGCCTACGAGCAGTACTTC.

The V and J genes are TRBV28 and TRBJ2-7; D unresolved. Germline CDR1 MDHEN, CDR2 SYDVKM. With 5 bases removed from V and 0 bases from J, the gap between germline ends came to 11 bases. This CDR3 spans 14 amino acids. Written as DNA, the CDR3 is TGTGCCAGCAGTGCCCCAGGCGTCTCCTACGAGCAGTACTTC. It codes for CASSAPGVSYEQYF.

The chain recombines TRBV6-5 with TRBJ1-4; unclear D gene. The CDR3 has 13 residues. CDR1 is MNHEY and CDR2 is SVGAGI in the germline V gene. Trimming removed 8 bases at V and 8 bases at J, with 15 bases between. The CDR3 loop reads CASHAGGEEKLFF. CDR3 nucleotides: TGTGCCAGCCATGCGGGAGGAGAGGAAAAACTGTTTTTT.